This TCR beta chain was recorded in a study of cytomegalovirus exposure and HLA in healthy donors. Whole-study results and caveats: The study assumed roughly uniform donor sequencing depth for presence/absence analyses.

It was with 60 Vbeta and 13 Jbeta primers that the PCR ran. Sequencing was performed with immunoSEQ multiplex PCR; in TCRdb, only in-frame clones are kept and a portion is missing. The sample includes tens of thousands of clones, around three quarters seen only once; the top ten take around a fifth. Unrecorded immune exposure was likely among donors, who were nominally healthy when sampled. Looked up from germline, CDR1 is GTSNPN and CDR2 is SVGIG (reference sequence). Unmatched junction bases numbered 8, after V lost 5 bases and J lost 0 bases. This CDR3 has 16 residues. On this clone itself: Its antigen is unidentified.

Sample: PBMCs. The chain combines TRBV30 with TRBJ2-1; TRBD2 agrees at 9 bases. This sequence originates from a woman between 45 and 60 years old in good health and CMV-seropositive. The chain's CDR3 is CAWLSGRSPSYNEQFF. The CDR3 DNA follows: TGTGCCTGGTTAAGCGGGAGGTCCCCCTCCTACAATGAGCAGTTCTTC.